The clone carrying this T cell receptor beta chain has more than one count but fewer than ten. Its specificity is unknown. The sample is drawn from a study of vaccination effects on CD4 cells after COVID-19. Study outcomes and limitations: Sampling in the study covered few convalescent patients and included no early post-infection timepoints.

Assay: immunoSEQ multiplex PCR; the TCRdb copy retains only in-frame clones and omits some. The sample yields roughly 68,000 clones, just under 75% seen once. Antigen-specific CD4+ T cells were first expanded with viral peptide pools by the ViraFEST assay and only then sequenced. Cultured cells yielded isolated CD4+ T cells after roughly 11 days. Everyone in the study got two shots of either the BNT162b2 or mRNA-1273 vaccine. This CDR3 is 12 amino acids long. V gave up 1 base and J gave up 4 bases, with 5 bases separating them. In germline, CDR1 is GTSNPN, CDR2 SVGIG (reference sequence). The J gene is TRBJ2-1, the V gene TRBV30; perhaps D is TRBD1 or TRBD2 (5 bases each). The sequence derives from a human donor who received a COVID-19 vaccine. The starting material was CD4+ T cells from PBMCs cultured with HCoV-229E spike peptides, obtained after COVID-19 vaccination. DNA for the CDR3: TGTGCCTGGAGTGGGGGGTACAATGAGCAGTTCTTC. This gives the protein CAWSGGYNEQFF.